This T cell receptor beta chain emerged from a study of control samples from healthy donors and cancer patients. Generated by immunoSEQ multiplex PCR, the TCRdb table keeps only in-frame clones and is missing some. The sample consists of 90,000 to 100,000 clones, 90% of them appearing once. Sequencing input: blood. This sequence was found in a woman aged 18-29 years in good health.

The chain's CDR3 is CASSPGTDYEQYF. The CDR3 DNA sequence: TGTGCCAGCAGCCCAGGGACAGACTACGAGCAGTACTTC. This sequence joins TRBV6-5 and TRBJ2-7; 7 nucleotides line up with TRBD1. CDR3 length: 13 residues. CDR1 MNHEY and CDR2 SVGAGI come from the germline V gene. V lost 6 bases and J lost 3; bases outside the gene matches: 5.